This T cell receptor beta chain was retrieved from a study of cytomegalovirus exposure and HLA in healthy donors. On this clone: Its antigen is unidentified.

Clones were read by immunoSEQ multiplex PCR, and TCRdb kept only the in-frame ones, dropping some. There are 90,000 to 110,000 clones in the sample; 88% occur only once, and approximately 2.3% lies in the top ten. Findings and limits, study-wide: In vitro, a few CMV-associated chains proved specific for CMV antigens. In the 120 validation repertoires, under 95% of cluster scores exceeded 0, per a later analysis. The authors enumerated over 150 TCR beta chains as linked to cytomegalovirus.

From germline, CDR1 is SGHVS and CDR2 FNYEAQ. The CDR3 runs 13 residues. Trimming stripped 5 bases from V and 4 bases from J, with 11 bases between. The sequence derives from a woman under 30 in good health and CMV-seronegative. The rearrangement joins TRBV7-6 to TRBJ2-5; D is possibly TRBD2 (5 bases). The sample consisted of PBMCs. Written as DNA, the CDR3 is TGTGCCAGCAGCCCCGCCCGGGGAGAGACCCAGTACTTC. Translating it yields CASSPARGETQYF.